These 6 T cell receptor beta chains came from one sample sequenced in a study of T cell responses to AZD1222 COVID-19 vaccine. The protocol was immunoSEQ multiplex PCR, while the TCRdb copy is restricted to in-frame clones and leaves out a portion. The table has under 95,000 clones, about 92% seen once; the top ten hold over 2%. The starting material was peripheral blood, obtained on day 0 of AZD1222 vaccination. Every receptor here comes from an adult in good health.

The J gene is TRBJ1-4, the V gene TRBV5-1; D remains ambiguous. V lost 0 bases and J lost 0, with 9 bases in between. Per the germline V gene, CDR1 is SGHRS and CDR2 is YFSETQ. The CDR3 runs to 16 residues. CDR3 DNA: TGCGCCAGCAGCTTGGGCCCGGGTTCAACTAATGAAAAACTGTTTTTT. This gives the protein CASSLGPGSTNEKLFF.

This clone was recorded a few times. CDR3 sequence (DNA): TGTGCCAGCAGCCTATACAGCCTGAACACTGAAGCTTTCTTT. This encodes CASSLYSLNTEAFF. This chain uses TRBV7-8 with TRBJ1-1; D unresolved. Germline loops: CDR1 SGHVS, CDR2 FQNEAQ. Deletions cut 5 bases from V and 0 bases from J, with 10 bases between. This CDR3 comprises 14 residues.

The rearrangement links TRBV7-6 to TRBJ1-6, with D perhaps TRBD1 (5 bases). This CDR3 contains 13 residues. Deletions cut 0 bases from V and 13 bases from J, with 10 bases between. Germline CDR1 reads SGHVS; CDR2 reads FNYEAQ. The CDR3 sequence: CASSLAEGSPLHF. The DNA for the CDR3 is TGTGCCAGCAGCTTAGCCGAGGGGTCGCCCCTCCACTTT.

The chain joins TRBV5-5 to TRBJ1-5; D may be TRBD1 (5 bases). Germline-derived CDR1 and CDR2 are SGHKS and YYEKEE (reference sequence). CDR3 size: 15 residues. V was shortened by 4 bases and J by 2 bases, with 13 bases between the two germline ends. The CDR3: CASSHRGEGNQPQHF. The CDR3 coding sequence is TGTGCCAGCAGCCATCGGGGGGAGGGCAATCAGCCCCAGCATTTT.

This chain links TRBV19 with TRBJ2-1, with D possibly TRBD2 on 6 matching bases. Trimming took off 7 bases at V and 7 bases at J, with 23 bases between the two ends. There are 16 residues in the CDR3. CDR1 and CDR2 from the germline V gene are LNHDA and SQIVND (reference sequence). CDR3 sequence (DNA): TGTGCCAGTACCGAAGTTGGAGGGGAAGGGCGGAATGAGCAGTTCTTC. Translating gives CASTEVGGEGRNEQFF.

Turning to this clone: Because the CDR3's place on the DNA is in doubt, the DNA is left out and the CDR3 is given as listed by TCRdb. The rearrangement uses TRBV21-1 and TRBJ1-5; TRBD1, the table's D call, lacks a check against the DNA. TRBV21-1 is described as a pseudogene. The CDR3 has 17 amino acids, counting both end residues. CDR3 in amino acids: CASSKRWGQGSNQPQHF.